These 26 T cell receptor beta chains came from one sample sequenced in a study of T cell responses to AZD1222 COVID-19 vaccine. Sequenced by immunoSEQ multiplex PCR; TCRdb stores in-frame clones only, minus some. The table includes 90,000 to 95,000 clones, roughly 84% detected once. Material: peripheral blood, obtained on day 0 of AZD1222 vaccination. The source is an adult in good health.

V and J are TRBV6-1 and TRBJ2-3; 11 positions match TRBD1. In germline, CDR1 is MNHNS, CDR2 SASEGT. The CDR3 runs to 19 residues. Trimming took 4 bases from V and 4 from J; bases not matched to a gene: 16. The CDR3 sequence is CASSVTGTGGFHRPDTQYF. CDR3 sequence (DNA): TGTGCCAGCAGTGTTACCGGGACAGGGGGTTTCCACAGGCCAGATACGCAGTATTTT.

In this sample, this clone turned up many times. The V call is TRBV19, the J call TRBJ1-6; no firm D call. Trimming pared 6 bases from V and 11 bases from J, leaving 14 bases between. Germline CDR1 and CDR2: LNHDA and SQIVND (reference sequence). This CDR3 region has 13 residues. The CDR3 loop is CASRPSTSTPLHF. The CDR3 DNA reads as TGTGCCAGTAGACCCTCGACATCGACACCCCTCCACTTT. Filled out from reference TRBV19 and TRBJ1-6, the complete variable domain reads DGGITQSPKYLFRKEGQNVTLSCEQNLNHDAMYWYRQDPGQGLRLIYYSQIVNDFQKGDIAEGYSVSREKKESFPLTVTSAQKNPTAFYLCASRPSTSTPLHFGNGTRLTVT.

This chain uses TRBV6-5 with TRBJ1-1, with TRBD1 as a possible D gene (5 bases). Trimming took 6 bases from V and 0 from J, leaving 11 bases between them. Germline V lookup: CDR1 MNHEY, CDR2 SVGAGI. This CDR3 has 14 amino acids. The CDR3 DNA reads TGTGCCAGCAGCGGGCCGGGACTGAACACTGAAGCTTTCTTT. Translating it yields CASSGPGLNTEAFF.

The CDR3 sequence: CASIQGGNEAFF. CDR3 nucleotides: TGTGCCAGTATACAGGGGGGGAACGAAGCTTTCTTT. The chain links TRBV12-3 or TRBV12-4 to TRBJ1-1, with 8 bases aligning to TRBD1. CDR3 size: 12 residues. The V and J ends lost 9 bases and 8 bases, in that order; junction bases with no gene match: 8.

This chain connects TRBV7-8 to TRBJ2-1, with a weak D call TRBD2 (5 bases). V was trimmed by 5 bases and J by 12 bases, leaving 11 bases between them. The V gene's germline CDR1 is SGHVS and CDR2 FQNEAQ. The CDR3 has 11 amino acids. The CDR3 DNA reads TGTGCCAGCAGCCCTCTGGGGAGGCAGTTCTTC. Translating it yields CASSPLGRQFF.

The rearrangement uses TRBV10-3 and TRBJ1-1, with D possibly being TRBD1 (5 bases). CDR1 and CDR2 (germline): ENHRY, SYGVKD. Trimming removed 9 bases at V and 2 bases at J, with 10 bases between. CDR3 length: 12 amino acids. In DNA form, the CDR3 reads TGTGCCATTGGGGGAGGAAACACTGAAGCTTTCTTT. It yields the protein CAIGGGNTEAFF.

This chain joins TRBV5-6 and TRBJ1-2, with D unclear. Trimming took off 2 bases at V and 1 base at J, with 3 bases between the two ends. Germline assignment: CDR1 SGHDT and CDR2 YYEEEE. The CDR3 has 12 residues. In DNA form, the CDR3 reads TGTGCCAGCAGCTTTGATAACTATGGCTACACCTTC. Translating gives CASSFDNYGYTF.

The genes are TRBV9 and TRBJ1-2, with 9 bases identical to TRBD1. Germline values: CDR1 SGDLS, CDR2 YYNGEE. Trimming removed 3 bases from V and 2 bases from J; junction bases left unmatched: 2. This CDR3 region has 14 residues. The CDR3, as DNA: TGTGCCAGCAGCGGGGACAGGGAGAACTATGGCTACACCTTC. Translated, it gives CASSGDRENYGYTF.

V gene TRBV7-9 combines with J gene TRBJ2-5; D gene ambiguous. Trimming shortened V by 2 bases and J by 6 bases, and 10 bases separated the two germline ends. The CDR3 runs to 13 residues. Germline lookup yields CDR1 SEHNR and CDR2 FQNEAQ (reference sequence). CDR3 protein: CASSLIPKKTQYF. DNA for the CDR3: TGTGCCAGCAGCTTAATCCCAAAGAAGACCCAGTACTTC.

This clone was detected only a few times. CDR3 nucleotides: TGTGCCAGCACCGGGACAGGAGGGACTGAAGCTTTCTTT. This encodes CASTGTGGTEAFF. The V and J genes are TRBV28 and TRBJ1-1; 8 bases align to TRBD1. The CDR3 runs to 13 residues. Unmatched junction bases numbered 6, after V lost 7 bases and J lost 5 bases. Germline loops: CDR1 MDHEN, CDR2 SYDVKM.

V is TRBV6-6 and J is TRBJ2-7; TRBD1 matches 7 bases. The CDR3 length is 12 residues. Germline loops: CDR1 MNHNY, CDR2 SVGAGI (reference sequence). Losses at the gene ends were 5 bases for V and 8 bases for J; bases not matched to a gene: 6. The CDR3 loop reads CASSPRQGQQYF. In nucleotides, the CDR3 is TGTGCCAGCAGTCCCCGACAGGGCCAGCAGTACTTC.

This clone appeared a single time. V gene TRBV15 combines with J gene TRBJ2-3; 8 bases are a match to TRBD1. Germline assignment: CDR1 LNHNV and CDR2 YYDKDF (reference sequence). The CDR3 is 15 amino acids. After removal of 3 bases from V and 10 bases from J, the junction contained 12 bases not matched to a gene. CDR3 loop: CATSSGQGKPLAQYF. The CDR3 coding sequence is TGTGCCACCAGCAGCGGACAGGGAAAGCCACTGGCGCAGTATTTT.

The chain employs TRBV18 and TRBJ2-3; 8 bases are a match to TRBD2. The CDR3 loop spans 15 amino acids. From germline, CDR1 is KGHSH and CDR2 LQKENI. V lost 0 bases and J lost 7; bases outside the gene matches: 6. The CDR3 DNA follows: TGTGCCAGCTCACCACCCAGCGGGGGAAGGAATACGCAGTATTTT. It is translated as CASSPPSGGRNTQYF. The whole variable domain, filled in from reference TRBV18 and TRBJ2-3, reads NAGVMQNPRHLVRRRGQEARLRCSPMKGHSHVYWYRQLPEEGLKFMVYLQKENIIDESGMPKERFSAEFPKEGPSILRIQQVVRGDSAAYFCASSPPSGGRNTQYFGPGTRLTVL.

The rearrangement uses TRBV6-1 and TRBJ2-5; D perhaps matches TRBD2 (5 bases). Between the trimmed V and J ends, which lost 1 base and 1 base, there was a span of 16 bases. The CDR3 contains 17 residues. Germline V gives CDR1 MNHNS, CDR2 SASEGT. The CDR3 is CASSEGAARTFQETQYF. DNA for the CDR3: TGTGCCAGCAGTGAAGGGGCGGCCAGGACTTTCCAAGAGACCCAGTACTTC.

V and J are TRBV6-1 and TRBJ2-1, with 8 bases that match TRBD1. V gave up 0 bases and J gave up 8 bases; unmatched junction bases: 9. This CDR3 is 16 amino acids long. In germline, CDR1 is MNHNS, CDR2 SASEGT. The CDR3 spells CASSEARRAGGDEQFF. The CDR3 DNA reads TGTGCCAGCAGTGAAGCGCGGCGTGCAGGGGGCGATGAGCAGTTCTTC.

V is TRBV5-5 and J is TRBJ2-5, with 10 bases matching TRBD1. With 3 bases clipped from V and 2 bases from J, the junction kept 7 bases outside the gene matches. Germline values: CDR1 SGHKS, CDR2 YYEKEE (reference sequence). The CDR3 has 16 residues. CDR3 amino acids: CASSSWDRGLQETQYF. CDR3 DNA: TGTGCCAGCAGCTCGTGGGACAGGGGCTTACAAGAGACCCAGTACTTC.

V and J are TRBV6-5 and TRBJ1-1; maybe TRBD1 (5 bases). Germline V gene data show CDR1 as MNHEY and CDR2 as SVGAGI. Between the trimmed V and J ends, which lost 3 bases and 2 bases, there was a span of 13 bases. CDR3 length: 15 residues. The CDR3 reads CASSYNGGLNTEAFF. The CDR3 coding sequence is TGTGCCAGCAGTTATAATGGGGGGTTAAACACTGAAGCTTTCTTT.

The chain has TRBV4-2 and TRBJ1-2; the D gene is possibly TRBD1 (6 bases). CDR3 size: 16 residues. V gave up 5 bases and J gave up 7 bases, with 23 bases separating them. Germline V lookup: CDR1 LGHNA, CDR2 YNFKEQ. CDR3 nucleotide sequence: TGTGCCAGCAGCGGATCTTATCGGGGGGGGCCGTCTGGCTACACCTTC. This encodes CASSGSYRGGPSGYTF.

The CDR3 is CASSLDSPEQYF. The CDR3 nucleotides are TGTGCCAGCAGTTTGGACAGTCCCGAGCAGTACTTC. V is TRBV12-3 or TRBV12-4 and J is TRBJ2-7; weak D call: TRBD1 (6 bases). V shed 3 bases and J shed 6 bases, with 9 bases lying between them. The CDR3 loop spans 12 amino acids.

This chain connects TRBV3-1 (or the pseudogene TRBV3-2) to TRBJ1-1, with D unclear. The CDR3 is 12 amino acids. CDR1 and CDR2 from the germline V gene are LGHDT and YNNKEL (reference sequence). With 2 bases removed from V and 7 bases from J, the gap between germline ends came to 8 bases. In nucleotides, the CDR3 is TGTGCCAGCAGCCAAAACGCAAATGAAGCTTTCTTT. Protein product: CASSQNANEAFF.

The chain links TRBV5-1 to TRBJ2-7; maybe TRBD2 (6 bases). The CDR3 sequence is 15 residues long. Per germline, CDR1 SGHRS and CDR2 YFSETQ. V lost 4 bases, J lost 5 bases, and 19 bases lay in between. CDR3 loop: CASSPELALRDEQYF. DNA for the CDR3: TGCGCCAGCAGCCCCGAACTAGCCCTTCGGGACGAGCAGTACTTC.

The rearrangement uses TRBV4-2 and TRBJ2-3; D gene unclear. Trimming removed 0 bases from V and 2 bases from J, with 12 bases in between. Germline assignment: CDR1 LGHNA and CDR2 YNFKEQ. The CDR3 totals 16 residues. The CDR3 here is CASSQDVQLLTDTQYF. CDR3 DNA: TGTGCCAGCAGCCAAGACGTACAGCTACTCACAGATACGCAGTATTTT.

This chain joins TRBV6-6 and TRBJ1-5, with D hard to call. The CDR3 consists of 12 residues. With 6 bases removed from V and 11 bases from J, the gap between germline ends came to 14 bases. Germline V gene data show CDR1 as MNHNY and CDR2 as SVGAGI (reference sequence). This CDR3 reads CASSSGRTAQHF. CDR3 coding DNA: TGTGCCAGCAGCAGTGGAAGGACCGCCCAGCATTTT.

This clone was found once. The J gene is TRBJ2-5, the V gene TRBV9; 7 bases are a match to TRBD2. The V gene's germline CDR1 is SGDLS and CDR2 YYNGEE. CDR3 length: 14 amino acids. V was clipped by 3 bases and J by 4 bases; unmatched bases: 6. The CDR3 DNA follows: TGTGCCAGCAGCGGAGCGGGGTCGTTAGAGACCCAGTACTTC. Its protein is CASSGAGSLETQYF.

The chain carries TRBV7-3 and TRBJ1-6, with D uncertain. Trimming left V 5 bases short and J 4 bases short, with 12 bases between. This CDR3 region has 15 residues. Germline V gives CDR1 SGHTA, CDR2 FQGTGA. CDR3 DNA sequence: TGTGCCAGCAGCCCTACGGGAGGGTATAATTCACCCCTCCACTTT. This encodes CASSPTGGYNSPLHF.

The chain employs TRBV19 and TRBJ1-1; D unresolved. V was shortened by 0 bases and J by 0 bases, with 11 bases between the two germline ends. Germline V gene sequence: CDR1 LNHDA, CDR2 SQIVND (reference sequence). This CDR3 is built from 16 residues. The CDR3 DNA reads TGTGCCAGTAGTATAGATCCCCGCCGGCTGAACACTGAAGCTTTCTTT. It encodes CASSIDPRRLNTEAFF.